This T cell receptor (beta chain) was retrieved from a study of blood T cell repertoires in COVID-19. The CDR3 covers 16 residues. Generated by immunoSEQ multiplex PCR, the TCRdb table keeps only in-frame clones and is missing some. The data show approximately 270,000 clones, over 75% seen once. Patients from Seattle were sampled longitudinally, starting during active infection. Sequenced sample: peripheral blood. The V and J genes are TRBV21-1 and TRBJ1-4. TRBV21-1 is labeled a pseudogene. The TCR was taken from a human donor with COVID-19, enrolled during active disease. The donor label of this sample is uncertain. The DNA for the CDR3 is TGTGCCAGCAGCAATCAGGACGGGGGGAGCGGAGAAAAACTGTTTTTT. Translating gives CASSNQDGGSGEKLFF.